This T cell receptor beta chain appears in the sequencing data of a study of response to subunit inactivated influenza vaccine. TCRdb recomputed calls from the RT-PCR reads with MiXCR, one row per CDR3 protein. Here the sample spans over 750,000 distinct CDR3 sequences, approximately 22% being singletons. The V gene lost 4 bases and the J gene lost 6 bases, with 13 bases spanning the gap. This CDR3 region has 13 residues. Germline lookup yields CDR1 SGHRS and CDR2 YFSETQ. The specimen was PBMCs from blood, collected more than 4 days after vaccination. The receptor was isolated from a man aged 45-60 years who received an inactivated influenza vaccine. The rearrangement uses TRBV5-1 and TRBJ1-2, with D unclear. In DNA form, the CDR3 reads TGCGCCAGCAGCCAACAGATATCGGATGGCTACACCTTC. Protein product: CASSQQISDGYTF. Using reference TRBV5-1 and TRBJ1-2 for the parts outside the CDR3, the full variable domain is KAGVTQTPRYLIKTRGQQVTLSCSPISGHRSVSWYQQTPGQGLQFLFEYFSETQRNKGNFPGRFSGRQFSNSRSEMNVSTLELGDSALYLCASSQQISDGYTFGSGTRLTVV.